These 16 T cell receptor beta chains were all obtained from the same sample, sequenced in a study of blood T cell repertoires in COVID-19. Sequenced by immunoSEQ multiplex PCR; TCRdb stores in-frame clones only, minus some. The sample includes 190,000 or so clones, roughly 87% of them seen just once. Specimen: PBMCs or T cells enriched from blood (not recorded which). These receptors were taken from a man aged 18 to 30 with acute COVID-19.

This sequence joins TRBV28 and TRBJ2-1; 8 bases align to TRBD2. Germline CDR1 and CDR2: MDHEN and SYDVKM. There are 15 residues in the CDR3. J was trimmed by 10 bases and V by 7 bases; bases with no gene match: 15. The DNA for the CDR3 is TGTGCCAGCATCAAGCCGGCGGGAGGCAACGGGGAGCAGTTCTTC. Encoded protein: CASIKPAGGNGEQFF.

CDR3 protein: CASSPPGEEEQFF. In nucleotides, the CDR3 is TGTGCCAGCTCACCACCGGGGGAGGAAGAGCAGTTCTTC. The chain has TRBV18 and TRBJ2-1, with D tentatively TRBD2 (6 bases). This CDR3 spans 13 amino acids. Germline CDR1 reads KGHSH; CDR2 reads LQKENI. With 0 bases removed from V and 10 bases from J, the gap between germline ends came to 10 bases.

This clone came up once. This sequence joins TRBV5-1 and TRBJ2-3; D may be TRBD2 (6 bases). This CDR3 has 16 residues. From germline, CDR1 is SGHRS and CDR2 YFSETQ. The ends were cut back, 1 base at V and 2 bases at J, with 14 bases in the middle. CDR3 loop: CASSLQSSVNTDTQYF. CDR3 DNA sequence: TGCGCCAGCAGCTTGCAGTCTAGCGTCAACACAGATACGCAGTATTTT. Drawing the rest from reference TRBV5-1 and TRBJ2-3, the complete variable domain is KAGVTQTPRYLIKTRGQQVTLSCSPISGHRSVSWYQQTPGQGLQFLFEYFSETQRNKGNFPGRFSGRQFSNSRSEMNVSTLELGDSALYLCASSLQSSVNTDTQYFGPGTRLTVL.

This CDR3 reads CASSLGLAGIQETQYF. CDR3 coding DNA: TGTGCCAGCAGCCTAGGACTAGCGGGGATTCAAGAGACCCAGTACTTC. The chain recombines TRBV11-2 with TRBJ2-5; 12 nucleotides align to TRBD2. The CDR3 has 16 residues. Germline-derived CDR1 and CDR2 are SGHAT and FQNNGV. The V segment lost 5 bases and the J segment 2 bases; nucleotides outside the gene matches: 6. Full variable domain (outside the CDR3, taken from reference TRBV11-2 and TRBJ2-5): EAGVAQSPRYKIIEKRQSVAFWCNPISGHATLYWYQQILGQGPKLLIQFQNNGVVDDSQLPKDRFSAERLKGVDSTLKIQPAKLEDSAVYLCASSLGLAGIQETQYFGPGTRLLVL.

V and J are TRBV7-9 and TRBJ1-1; TRBD1 might be the D (6 bases). The V end was cut by 8 bases, the J end by 3 bases, with 13 bases between. This CDR3 spans 13 amino acids. The germline gives CDR1 SEHNR, CDR2 FQNEAQ (reference sequence). CDR3 coding DNA: TGTGCCAGCCATGAACAGGGTTACACTGAAGCTTTCTTT. It translates to CASHEQGYTEAFF.

V and J are TRBV19 and TRBJ2-1; 11 bases are a match to TRBD1. V dropped 3 bases and J dropped 4; count of bases not matched to a gene: 8. Germline V gene lookup returns CDR1 LNHDA and CDR2 SQIVND (reference sequence). The CDR3 totals 17 residues. The CDR3: CASSISLGQGAYNEQFF. The CDR3 DNA is TGTGCCAGTAGTATTTCGTTAGGACAGGGGGCTTACAATGAGCAGTTCTTC.

The table lists this clone with a count of one. The DNA of the CDR3 is TGTGCCAGCAGTTTAGGGGCGCGAGATACGCAGTATTTT. Protein: CASSLGARDTQYF. This chain joins TRBV27 and TRBJ2-3; D is possibly TRBD1 (5 bases). Trimming took 2 bases from V and 5 from J, leaving 8 bases between them. Germline V CDR1 and CDR2: MNHEY, SMNVEV (reference sequence). The CDR3 contains 13 residues.

V and J are TRBV2 and TRBJ1-5; 9 bases match TRBD1. Losses at the gene ends were 6 bases for V and 2 bases for J; bases not matched to a gene: 8. CDR3 length: 16 residues. Per germline, CDR1 SNHLY and CDR2 FYNNEI. The CDR3 loop is CASSSGTGFGNQPQHF. DNA of the CDR3: TGTGCCAGCAGCTCCGGGACAGGGTTCGGCAATCAGCCCCAGCATTTT. The entire variable domain, with the rest obtained from reference TRBV2 and TRBJ1-5, is as follows: EPEVTQTPSHQVTQMGQEVILRCVPISNHLYFYWYRQILGQKVEFLVSFYNNEISEKSEIFDDQFSVERPDGSNFTLKIRSTKLEDSAMYFCASSSGTGFGNQPQHFGDGTRLSIL.

This chain uses TRBV6-5 with TRBJ2-3; 7 bases match TRBD1. The CDR3 has 15 amino acids. Losses at the gene ends were 10 bases for V and 1 base for J; bases not matched to a gene: 11. Germline lookup yields CDR1 MNHEY and CDR2 SVGAGI. CDR3 coding DNA: TGTGCCATTACAGGGGCCGCGAGGGGCACAGATACGCAGTATTTT. Translating gives CAITGAARGTDTQYF.

This chain links TRBV6-6 with TRBJ2-5, with 8 bases lining up with TRBD2. Per germline, CDR1 MNHNY and CDR2 SVGAGI (reference sequence). V shed 2 bases, J shed 4 bases, and the junction held 6 bases outside the gene matches. This CDR3 is 15 amino acids long. The CDR3 region is CASSYQSLAGETQYF. The CDR3 DNA follows: TGTGCCAGCAGTTACCAGTCCCTAGCGGGAGAGACCCAGTACTTC.

The chain joins TRBV29-1 to TRBJ2-7, with TRBD2 matching 8 bases. The CDR3 is 14 residues long. CDR1 SQVTM and CDR2 ANQGSEA come from the germline V gene. V was pared by 5 bases and J by 9 bases, with 15 bases of the junction left unmatched. CDR3: CSVYSSTGGAGQYF. The CDR3 DNA reads TGCAGCGTTTACTCGTCCACGGGGGGGGCTGGGCAGTACTTC.

The gene calls are TRBV25-1 and TRBJ1-5, with D perhaps matching TRBD1 (6 bases). The ends were cut back, 1 base at V and 5 bases at J, with 15 bases in the middle. Germline-derived CDR1 and CDR2 are MGHDK and SYGVNS. The CDR3 consists of 16 residues. CDR3 DNA sequence: TGTGCCAGCAGTGAATCCTCGGACAGTGGACATCAGCCCCAGCATTTT. It yields the protein CASSESSDSGHQPQHF.

The V call is TRBV28, the J call TRBJ2-4, with 7 positions matching TRBD1. CDR1 and CDR2 (germline): MDHEN, SYDVKM. V dropped 2 bases and J dropped 6; count of bases not matched to a gene: 10. The CDR3 loop spans 16 amino acids. CDR3 DNA sequence: TGTGCCAGCAGTTTAGGTCCCGGGACAGCATCAAACATTCAGTACTTC. Protein: CASSLGPGTASNIQYF.

The chain is built from TRBV5-6 and TRBJ1-5; D is uncertain. Germline V gene data show CDR1 as SGHDT and CDR2 as YYEEEE. Trimming shortened V by 1 base and J by 2 bases, and 13 bases separated the two germline ends. The CDR3 has 16 amino acids. CDR3 sequence: CASSLWYGTGNQPQHF. CDR3 nucleotides: TGTGCCAGCAGCTTGTGGTACGGTACCGGCAATCAGCCCCAGCATTTT. Looking up the rest from reference TRBV5-6 and TRBJ1-5 gives the full variable domain: DAGVTQSPTHLIKTRGQQVTLRCSPKSGHDTVSWYQQALGQGPQFIFQYYEEEERQRGNFPDRFSGHQFPNYSSELNVNALLLGDSALYLCASSLWYGTGNQPQHFGDGTRLSIL.

The chain has TRBV15 and TRBJ2-3; D not certain. V lost 5 bases, J lost 0 bases, and 9 bases lay in between. Per germline, CDR1 LNHNV and CDR2 YYDKDF (reference sequence). This CDR3 has 14 residues. This CDR3 is CATSRRASTDTQYF. The DNA of the CDR3 is TGTGCCACCAGCCGAAGAGCTAGCACAGATACGCAGTATTTT. Filled out from reference TRBV15 and TRBJ2-3, the complete variable domain reads DAMVIQNPRYQVTQFGKPVTLSCSQTLNHNVMYWYQQKSSQAPKLLFHYYDKDFNNEADTPDNFQSRRPNTSFCFLDIRSPGLGDTAMYLCATSRRASTDTQYFGPGTRLTVL.

V and J are TRBV3-1 (or the pseudogene TRBV3-2) and TRBJ1-2; no clear D gene. The CDR3 consists of 14 residues. Germline lookup yields CDR1 LGHDT and CDR2 YNNKEL (reference sequence). V was trimmed by 0 bases and J by 4 bases, leaving 9 bases between them. CDR3 nucleotides: TGTGCCAGCAGCCAAGATTCGGGGAGCTATGGCTACACCTTC. Encoded protein: CASSQDSGSYGYTF.